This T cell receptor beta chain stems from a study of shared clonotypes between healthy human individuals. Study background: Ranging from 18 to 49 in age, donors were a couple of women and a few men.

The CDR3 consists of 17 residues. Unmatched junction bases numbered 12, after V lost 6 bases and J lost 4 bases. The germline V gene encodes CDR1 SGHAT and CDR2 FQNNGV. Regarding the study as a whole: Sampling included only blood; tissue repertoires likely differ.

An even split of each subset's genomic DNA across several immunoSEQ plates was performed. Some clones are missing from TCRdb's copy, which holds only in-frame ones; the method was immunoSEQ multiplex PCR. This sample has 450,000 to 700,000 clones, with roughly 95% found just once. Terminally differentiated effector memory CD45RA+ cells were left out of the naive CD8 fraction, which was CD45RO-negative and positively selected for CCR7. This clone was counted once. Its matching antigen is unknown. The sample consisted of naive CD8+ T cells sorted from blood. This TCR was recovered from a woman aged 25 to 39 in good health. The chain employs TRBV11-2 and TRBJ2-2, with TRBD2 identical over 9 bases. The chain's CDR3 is CASRPIAGERVTGELFF. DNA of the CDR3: TGTGCCAGCAGACCCATAGCGGGAGAGAGAGTCACCGGGGAGCTGTTTTTT.